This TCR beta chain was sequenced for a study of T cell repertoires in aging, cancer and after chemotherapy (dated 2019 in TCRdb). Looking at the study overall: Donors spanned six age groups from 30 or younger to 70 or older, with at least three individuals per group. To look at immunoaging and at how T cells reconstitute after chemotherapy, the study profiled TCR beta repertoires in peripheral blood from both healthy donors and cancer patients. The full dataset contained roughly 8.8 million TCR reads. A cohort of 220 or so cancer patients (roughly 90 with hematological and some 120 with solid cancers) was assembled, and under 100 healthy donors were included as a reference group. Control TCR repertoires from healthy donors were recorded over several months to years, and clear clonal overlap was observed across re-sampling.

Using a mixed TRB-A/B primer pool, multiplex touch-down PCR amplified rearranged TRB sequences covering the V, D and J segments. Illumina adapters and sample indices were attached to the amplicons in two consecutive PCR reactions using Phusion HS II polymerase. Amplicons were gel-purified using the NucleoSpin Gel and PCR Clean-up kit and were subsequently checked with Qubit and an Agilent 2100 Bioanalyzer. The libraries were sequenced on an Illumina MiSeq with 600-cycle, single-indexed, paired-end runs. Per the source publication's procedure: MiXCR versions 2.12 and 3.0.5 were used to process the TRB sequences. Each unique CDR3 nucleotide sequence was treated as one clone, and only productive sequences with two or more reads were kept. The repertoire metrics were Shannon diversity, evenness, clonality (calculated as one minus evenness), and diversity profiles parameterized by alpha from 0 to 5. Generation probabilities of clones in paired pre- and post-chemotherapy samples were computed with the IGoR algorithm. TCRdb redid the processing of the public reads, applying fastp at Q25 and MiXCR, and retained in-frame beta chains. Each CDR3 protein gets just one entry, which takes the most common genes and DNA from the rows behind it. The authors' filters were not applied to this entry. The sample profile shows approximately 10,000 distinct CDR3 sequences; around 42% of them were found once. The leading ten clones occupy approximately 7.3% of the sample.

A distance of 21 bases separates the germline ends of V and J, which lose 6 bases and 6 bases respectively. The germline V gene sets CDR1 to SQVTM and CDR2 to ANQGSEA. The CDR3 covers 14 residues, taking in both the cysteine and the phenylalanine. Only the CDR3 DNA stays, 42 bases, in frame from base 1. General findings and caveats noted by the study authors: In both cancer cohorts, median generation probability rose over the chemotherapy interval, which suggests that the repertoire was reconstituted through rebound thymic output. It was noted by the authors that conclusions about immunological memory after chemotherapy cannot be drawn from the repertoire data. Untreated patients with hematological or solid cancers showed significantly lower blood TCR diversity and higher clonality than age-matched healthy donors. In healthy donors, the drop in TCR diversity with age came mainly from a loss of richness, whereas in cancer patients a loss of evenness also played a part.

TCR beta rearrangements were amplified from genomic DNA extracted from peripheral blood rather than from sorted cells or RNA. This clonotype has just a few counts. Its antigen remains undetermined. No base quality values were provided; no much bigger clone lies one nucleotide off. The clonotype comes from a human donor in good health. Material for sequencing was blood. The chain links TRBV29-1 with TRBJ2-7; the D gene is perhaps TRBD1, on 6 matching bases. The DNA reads TGCAGCGTGGAGGACAGAGGGTTTGTCTCCGAGCAGTACTTC. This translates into CSVEDRGFVSEQYF.